The entry below describes one T cell receptor beta chain. In the authors' methods: Cell counts per sample came from amplifying reference gene primers. Profiling relied on immunoSEQ multiplex PCR, and the TCRdb table lists in-frame clones only, not all of them. The V and J calls and clone size were taken over from that table, and D and trimming were inferred from the DNA. The table includes approximately 280,000 clones, more than 85% detected once. V trimming: 4 bases; J trimming: 7 bases; junction bases outside the gene matches: 6. This CDR3 is 13 amino acids long. Germline values: CDR1 SGHTA, CDR2 FQGNSA. This entry belongs to a study of blood T cell repertoires in COVID-19. On the study more broadly: Italy, Spain and the United States were the sources of the convalescent and acute COVID-19 samples. Nucleic acid was either cDNA or gDNA, and it came from T cells, B-cell-depleted T cells, or PBMCs.

The V call is TRBV7-2, the J call TRBJ1-1, with 7 bases lining up with TRBD1. The sample was peripheral blood. The sequence was collected from a man aged 35 to 55 with acute or convalescent COVID-19. CDR3 sequence reads: CASSSQGEGEAFF. The CDR3 nucleotides read TGTGCCAGCAGCTCGCAGGGGGAAGGTGAAGCTTTCTTT.